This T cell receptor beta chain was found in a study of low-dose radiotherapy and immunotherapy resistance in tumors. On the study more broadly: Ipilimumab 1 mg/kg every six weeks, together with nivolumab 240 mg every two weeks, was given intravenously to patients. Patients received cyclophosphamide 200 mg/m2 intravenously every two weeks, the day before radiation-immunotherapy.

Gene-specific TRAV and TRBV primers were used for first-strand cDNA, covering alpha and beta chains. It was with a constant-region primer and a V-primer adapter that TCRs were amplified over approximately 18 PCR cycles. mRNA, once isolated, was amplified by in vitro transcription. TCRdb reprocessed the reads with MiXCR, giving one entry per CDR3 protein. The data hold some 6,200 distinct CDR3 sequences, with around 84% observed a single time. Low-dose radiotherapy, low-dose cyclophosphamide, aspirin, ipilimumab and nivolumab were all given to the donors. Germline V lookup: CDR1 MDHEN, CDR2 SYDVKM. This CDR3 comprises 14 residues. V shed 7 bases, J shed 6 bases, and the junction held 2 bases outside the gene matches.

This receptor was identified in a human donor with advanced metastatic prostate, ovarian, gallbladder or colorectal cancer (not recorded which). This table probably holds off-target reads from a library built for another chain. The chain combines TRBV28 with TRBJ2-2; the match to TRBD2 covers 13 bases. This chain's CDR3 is CASITSGGAGELFF. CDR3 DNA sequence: TGTGCCAGCATTACTAGCGGGGGGGCCGGGGAGCTGTTTTTT. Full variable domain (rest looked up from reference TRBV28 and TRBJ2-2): DVKVTQSSRYLVKRTGEKVFLECVQDMDHENMFWYRQDPGLGLRLIYFSYDVKMKEKGDIPEGYSVSREKKERFSLILESASTNQTSMYLCASITSGGAGELFFGEGSRLTVL.